This TCR beta chain comes out of a study of T cell changes during pregnancy in multiple sclerosis. Trimming left V 2 bases short and J 3 bases short, with 16 bases between. The CDR3 totals 16 residues. CDR1 is SNHLY and CDR2 is FYNNEI in the germline V gene. Sequencing was performed with immunoSEQ multiplex PCR; in TCRdb, only in-frame clones are kept and a portion is missing. The sample shows roughly 42,000 clones, less than 90% of them seen only once. This chain connects TRBV2 to TRBJ2-5, with a possible D match to TRBD1 (5 bases). The sample was CD4+ T cells from peripheral blood mononuclear cells, taken in the first trimester of pregnancy. The receptor was derived from a female donor with multiple sclerosis, enrolled in a pregnancy study. CDR3 bases: TGTGCCAGCAGTGAATCCCGGACACCCGCAAAAGAGACCCAGTACTTC. Translated, it gives CASSESRTPAKETQYF.